The sequence of this TCR beta chain was determined in a study of sequential checkpoint blockade in melanoma. Regarding treatment: randomized to nivolumab then ipilimumab (arm A) or the reverse (arm B). Clones were read by immunoSEQ multiplex PCR, and TCRdb kept only the in-frame ones, dropping some. The repertoire holds approximately 2,900 clones, with just under 20% as singletons. V shed 5 bases and J shed 0 bases, with 8 bases lying between them. The CDR3 is 14 amino acids. The germline V gene has CDR1 LNHDA and CDR2 SQIVND (reference sequence). The receptor comes from a human donor with melanoma. This material consisted of tumor tissue (inferred from file names), taken from a patient given nivolumab and ipilimumab in sequence. The chain links TRBV19 to TRBJ2-4; no firm D call. CDR3 sequence (DNA): TGTGCCAGTAGTGAAGGGATAGCCAAAAACATTCAGTACTTC. It encodes CASSEGIAKNIQYF.